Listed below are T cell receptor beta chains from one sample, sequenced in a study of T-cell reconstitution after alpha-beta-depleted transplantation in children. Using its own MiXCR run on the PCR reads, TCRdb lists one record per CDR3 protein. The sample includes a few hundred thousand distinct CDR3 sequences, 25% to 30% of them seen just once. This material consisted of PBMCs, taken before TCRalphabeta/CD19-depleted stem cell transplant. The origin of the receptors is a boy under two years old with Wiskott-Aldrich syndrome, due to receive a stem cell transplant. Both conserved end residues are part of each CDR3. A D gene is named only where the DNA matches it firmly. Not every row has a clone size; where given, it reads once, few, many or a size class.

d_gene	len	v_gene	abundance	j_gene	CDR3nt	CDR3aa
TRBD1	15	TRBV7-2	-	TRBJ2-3	TGTGCCAGCAGCTTTGGGGACAGGGGCACAGATACGCAGTATTTT	CASSFGDRGTDTQYF
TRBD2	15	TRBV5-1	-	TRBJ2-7	TGCGCCAGCAGCTTGAGAGGACTAGTCGCCTACGAGCAGTACTTC	CASSLRGLVAYEQYF
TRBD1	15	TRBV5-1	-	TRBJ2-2	TGCGCCAGCAGCTCGGCCGGGACAGCCACCGGGGAGCTGTTTTTT	CASSSAGTATGELFF
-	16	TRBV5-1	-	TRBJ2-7	TGCGCCAGCACCTCAACCGGGCAGGGGATTACCTACGAGCAGTACTTC	CASTSTGQGITYEQYF
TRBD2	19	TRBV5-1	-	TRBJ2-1	TGCGCCAGCAGCTCCCGGACTAGCGGGAGGTTTAGCTCCTACAATGAGCAGTTCTTC	CASSSRTSGRFSSYNEQFF
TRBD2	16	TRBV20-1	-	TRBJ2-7	TGCAGTGCTAGAGATCTGATGACTAGCGGGGCCCACGAGCAGTACTTC	CSARDLMTSGAHEQYF
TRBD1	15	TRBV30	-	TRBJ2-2	TGTGCCTGGAGTGTTTGGGGACAGGGCACCGGGGAGCTGTTTTTT	CAWSVWGQGTGELFF
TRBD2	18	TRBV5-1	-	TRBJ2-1	TGCGCCAGCAGGGGTCCGGCGACTAGCGGGAGCTCCTACAATGAGCAGTTCTTC	CASRGPATSGSSYNEQFF
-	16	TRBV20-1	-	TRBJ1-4	TGCAGTGCTAGAGTTGGCGGGGGGCAGTCTAATGAAAAACTGTTTTTT	CSARVGGGQSNEKLFF
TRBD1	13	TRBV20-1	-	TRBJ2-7	TGCAGTGCCCCAGGGGGCAGCTCCTACGAGCAGTACTTC	CSAPGGSSYEQYF
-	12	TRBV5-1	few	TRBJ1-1	TGCGCCAGCAGCCAGGACACAAGAGAAGCTTTCTTT	CASSQDTREAFF
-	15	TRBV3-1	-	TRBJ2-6	TGTGCCAGCAGAGGGGCAGGGACCGGGGCCAACGTCCTGACTTTC	CASRGAGTGANVLTF
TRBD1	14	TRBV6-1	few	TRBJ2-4	TGTGCCAGCAGCAGGGGACAGGGGAAAAACATTCAGTACTTC	CASSRGQGKNIQYF
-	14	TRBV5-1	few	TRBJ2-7	TGCGCCAGCAGCTTGGCCATCGGAACCTACGAGCAGTACTTC	CASSLAIGTYEQYF
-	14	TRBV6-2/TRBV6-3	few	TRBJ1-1	TGTGCCAGCAGTTACTCTCGGTTGAACACTGAAGCTTTCTTT	CASSYSRLNTEAFF
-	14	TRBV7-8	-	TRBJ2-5	TGTGCCAGCAGCTACCCAGGGGGGCAAGAGACCCAGTACTTC	CASSYPGGQETQYF
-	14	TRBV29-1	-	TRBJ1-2	TGCAGCGTTGAACGTATAGGGGGGACCTATGGCTACACCTTC	CSVERIGGTYGYTF
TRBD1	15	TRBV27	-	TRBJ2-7	TGTGCCAGCAGTCCGGGACAGGCAACAACCTACGAGCAGTACTTC	CASSPGQATTYEQYF
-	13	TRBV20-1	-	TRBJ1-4	TGCAGTTCTTTTCGCGGCGGGGCTGAAAAACTGTTTTTT	CSSFRGGAEKLFF
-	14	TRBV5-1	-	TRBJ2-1	TGCGCCAGCAGCTTGGAATCCCCAGGGGATGAGCAGTTCTTC	CASSLESPGDEQFF
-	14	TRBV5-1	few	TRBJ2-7	TGCGCCAGCAGCTTGTCAGGGGCAGAGTACGAGCAGTACTTC	CASSLSGAEYEQYF
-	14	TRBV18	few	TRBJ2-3	TGTGCCAGCTCACCACCTAGCGGCACAGATACTCAGTATTTT	CASSPPSGTDTQYF
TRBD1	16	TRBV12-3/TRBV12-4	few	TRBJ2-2	TGTGCCAGCAGTTTAGAGGACAGGTTGAACACCGGGGAGCTGTTTTTT	CASSLEDRLNTGELFF
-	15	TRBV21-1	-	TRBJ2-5	TGTGCCAGCAGCAAACAATCTTTCTACGCTGGGACCCAGTACTTC	CASSKQSFYAGTQYF
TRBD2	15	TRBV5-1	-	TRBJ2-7	TGCGCCAGCAGCTGGGGACCGGGACTAGCTATCGAGCAGTACTTC	CASSWGPGLAIEQYF
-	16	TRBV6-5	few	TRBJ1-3	TGTGCCAGCAGTTGGGAACGAGGGTCTGCAGAGGACACCATATATTTT	CASSWERGSAEDTIYF
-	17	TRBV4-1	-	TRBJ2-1	-	CASSQLFASGTYNDHFF
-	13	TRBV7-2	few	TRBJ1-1	TGTGCCAGCAGCTTAGGGACCTTCAGTGAAGCTTTCTTT	CASSLGTFSEAFF
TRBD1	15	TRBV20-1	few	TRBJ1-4	TGCAGTGCTATGCGCCAGGGGGTTTGGAATGAAAAACTGTTTTTT	CSAMRQGVWNEKLFF
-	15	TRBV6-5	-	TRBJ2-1	TGTGCCAGCAGTTACATGCTGGGCACCTACAATGAGCAGTTCTTC	CASSYMLGTYNEQFF
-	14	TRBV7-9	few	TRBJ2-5	TGTGCCAGCAGCTTAGCGGGTAGGAAAGAGACCCAGTACTTC	CASSLAGRKETQYF
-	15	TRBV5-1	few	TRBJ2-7	TGCGCCAGCAGCTCGGGGACTGGACTTCGCTACGAGCAGTACTTC	CASSSGTGLRYEQYF
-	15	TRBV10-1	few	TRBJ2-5	TGCGCCAGCAGTGAGTCTATCGGAGCCTCAGGGACCCAGTACTTC	CASSESIGASGTQYF